The next 32 T cell receptor beta chains were all read from a single sample in a study of tumor and adjacent non-tumor tissue in lung cancer. This sample's RNA came from whole unsorted tissue. Distant lung tissue was collected more than 3 cm away from the tumor edge. Three rounds of nested PCR, following a modified ARM-PCR protocol, produced the TCRbeta library. TCRdb re-derived calls from the multiplex PCR reads in MiXCR, one entry per CDR3 protein. The sample holds more than 85,000 distinct CDR3 sequences, about 63% seen once. Sequencing was carried out using distant non-tumor lung tissue. All receptors come from a man in his sixties with non-small cell lung cancer.

Comment on this clonotype: A read error may produce the germline difference seen at one junction end. This chain connects TRBV6-6 to TRBJ2-2; weak D call: TRBD1 (5 bases). This CDR3 region has 15 residues. CDR1 MNHNY and CDR2 SVGAGI come from the germline V gene (reference sequence). CDR3 nucleotide sequence: TGTGCCACCAGTCACTCGGACACAAACACCGGGGAGCTGTTTTTT. This gives the protein CATSHSDTNTGELFF.

Of note for this clonotype: A junction end diverges from the germline sequence, so it may reflect a read error. The V and J genes are TRBV28 and TRBJ2-3; possibly TRBD1 for D (5 bases). The CDR3 is made up of 15 amino acids. CDR1 is MDHEN, CDR2 SYDVKM, per germline. The CDR3 DNA is TGTGCCAGCAGTTTAATCGGCGGAGTGACAGATACGCGGTATTTT. Its protein is CASSLIGGVTDTRYF.

In regard to this clonotype: The junction shows a germline mismatch at one end, possibly a read error. The V gene is TRBV4-2, the J gene TRBJ2-7; 9 nucleotides match TRBD2. CDR1 and CDR2 (germline): LGHNA, YNFKEQ. There are 14 residues in the CDR3. The CDR3, as DNA: TGTGCCCGCAGCCGGGGACTAGCCGGTTACGAACAGTACTTC. Protein sequence: CARSRGLAGYEQYF.

Note on this clonotype: The conserved phenylalanine or tryptophan normally closing the CDR3 is absent here, so this likely arose from a read error. No DNA is shown, since the ends of the CDR3 on it are uncertain; the CDR3 is the one TCRdb lists. The CDR3 protein is CASSVSAGVGGCTI. The V and J genes are TRBV11-2 and TRBJ1-2; TRBD1, the table's D call, lacks a check against the DNA. From its first to its last residue, the CDR3 has 14 amino acids. CDR1 SGHAT and CDR2 FQNNGV come from the germline V gene.

This clonotype was seen many times. The chain couples TRBV12-3 or TRBV12-4 to TRBJ2-2, with 7 positions matching TRBD1. The CDR3 has 15 residues. Trimming at V came to 3 bases and at J to 4 bases, leaving 5 bases not matched to a gene. The CDR3 nucleotides are TGTGCCAGCAGTTTGTACAGGGGAGCCACCGGGGAGCTGTTTTTT. Protein product: CASSLYRGATGELFF.

With respect to this clonotype: One end of the junction is discordant with germline, which a read error may explain. V usage is TRBV11-2 and J usage is TRBJ2-1; unclear D gene. This CDR3 comprises 13 residues. Germline-derived CDR1 and CDR2 are SGHAT and FQNNGV. The CDR3 DNA sequence: TGTGCCAGCGGCTTAGAGTCCTACAATGAGCAGTCCTTC. It specifies CASGLESYNEQSF.

Notes on this clonotype: This sequence may be a read error, since a much larger clone differs from it by one base. The rearrangement joins TRBV6-2 or TRBV6-3 to TRBJ2-7; D is undetermined. Germline CDR1 MNHEY, CDR2 SVGEGT. The CDR3 loop spans 10 amino acids. Here the CDR3 reads CASSGYEHYF. DNA for the CDR3: TGTGCCAGCAGCGGATACGAGCATTACTTC.

Points on this clonotype: This may stem from a read error, because a much larger clone lies one nucleotide away. Since the CDR3 does not end with the conserved phenylalanine or tryptophan, this likely comes from a read error. The V call is TRBV6-5, the J call TRBJ2-4, with D possibly matching TRBD2 (5 bases). The germline CDR1 and CDR2 sequences are MNHEY and SVGAGI. V was trimmed by 7 bases and J by 7 bases, leaving 14 bases between them. There are 13 residues in the CDR3. The DNA for the CDR3 is TGTGCCAGCACCCCCTCCTCGGGGAACATTCAGTACTCC. Protein product: CASTPSSGNIQYS.

Comments on this clonotype: This sequence may be a read error, since a much larger clone differs from it by one base. The chain carries TRBV5-5 and TRBJ1-1; 8 positions agree with TRBD1. CDR1 and CDR2 from the germline V gene are SGHKS and YYEKEE (reference sequence). V lost 1 base and J lost 3; bases outside the gene matches: 8. This CDR3 region has 16 residues. As DNA, the CDR3 is TGTGCCAGCAGCTTGTCGGGGGACAGGAGGGACACTGAAGCTTTCTTT. As protein: CASSLSGDRRDTEAFF.

This clonotype was seen once. The junction and the germline gene differ at one end; a read error may be behind it. The rearrangement joins TRBV6-2 or TRBV6-3 to TRBJ2-7; possibly TRBD1 for D (6 bases). Germline V gives CDR1 MNHEY, CDR2 SVGEGT. The CDR3 contains 13 residues. This chain's CDR3 is CASSYTTGYGQYF. CDR3 sequence (DNA): TGTGCCAGCAGTTATACGACAGGCTACGGGCAGTACTTC.

A word on this clonotype: A read error may produce the germline difference seen at one junction end. The rearrangement uses TRBV20-1 and TRBJ2-5; 8 bases are shared with TRBD2. This CDR3 spans 15 amino acids. CDR1 is DFQATT and CDR2 is SNEGSKA in the germline V gene (reference sequence). The CDR3 coding sequence is TGTAGTACTAGACCCGCGGGCGGGAGGCAAGAGACCCAGTACTTC. Encoded protein: CSTRPAGGRQETQYF.

As to this clonotype: The junction differs from germline at one of its ends, possibly a read error. V and J are TRBV29-1 and TRBJ2-1; D gene ambiguous. The length of the CDR3 is 14 residues. Germline CDR1 and CDR2: SQVTM and ANQGSEA. Here the CDR3 DNA reads TGCAGCGTTGCTTCAGGACGGGTGGATGGTGAGCAGTGCTTC. Amino acids: CSVASGRVDGEQCF.

In regard to this clonotype: A junction boundary mismatches the germline segment, possibly from a read error. The rearrangement links TRBV28 to TRBJ2-7, with D unclear. The CDR3 covers 14 residues. Germline V CDR1 and CDR2: MDHEN, SYDVKM. CDR3 sequence: CASSPPESAYEKYF. CDR3 DNA sequence: TGTGCCAGCAGTCCGCCGGAATCGGCCTACGAGAAGTACTTC.

This clonotype has a single count. Mismatch with germline at one junction end may stem from a read error. The chain has TRBV7-8 and TRBJ2-5, with a possible D match to TRBD1 (7 bases). The CDR3 runs to 20 residues. The V gene's germline CDR1 is SGHVS and CDR2 FQNEAQ. The CDR3 is CANSLASLRQGGLGQETQYF. The CDR3, as DNA: TGTGCCAACAGCTTAGCTAGTTTAAGACAGGGAGGTTTAGGCCAAGAGACCCAGTACTTC.

The sample holds many counts of this clonotype. The CDR3 DNA follows: TGTGCCAGCAGCCCTGGTCGGGGCAATGAGCAGTTCTTC. Its protein product is CASSPGRGNEQFF. This chain links TRBV7-8 with TRBJ2-1, with D possibly being TRBD2 (5 bases). This CDR3 spans 13 amino acids. CDR1 and CDR2 from the germline V gene are SGHVS and FQNEAQ. V was clipped by 5 bases and J by 6 bases, with 11 bases between them.

Notes on this clonotype: Just one base apart from a much larger clone, this may be a read error. V gene TRBV28 combines with J gene TRBJ2-7; 7 nucleotides match TRBD1. Germline CDR1 is MDHEN and CDR2 is SYDVKM. CDR3 length equals 17 residues. DNA for the CDR3: TGTGTCAGCAGTTTACTGCCAACAGGGGCCCCCTCCTACGAGCAGTACTTC. This gives the protein CVSSLLPTGAPSYEQYF.

This clonotype was counted ten times or more. J is TRBJ2-5 and V is TRBV6-5; possible D gene TRBD1, 5 bases. Per the germline V gene, CDR1 is MNHEY and CDR2 is SVGAGI. V was clipped by 0 bases and J by 4 bases, with 18 bases between them. The CDR3 consists of 17 residues. CDR3 sequence (DNA): TGTGCCAGCAGTTACTCGCTCCTTGGGTTAGGGGTAGAGACCCAGTACTTC. This codes for CASSYSLLGLGVETQYF.

Notes on this clonotype: At one end the junction does not follow the germline gene, possibly because of a read error. This rearrangement joins TRBV6-5 to TRBJ1-2; D gene unclear. Germline V lookup: CDR1 MNHEY, CDR2 SVGAGI. The CDR3 covers 13 residues. The chain's CDR3 is CVSNPDGPGGYTF. CDR3 nucleotide sequence: TGTGTCAGCAATCCCGACGGGCCTGGTGGCTACACCTTC.

This clonotype appeared a single time. As the CDR3 is not closed by the conserved phenylalanine or tryptophan, this likely results from a read error. This chain links TRBV6-2 or TRBV6-3 with TRBJ1-2; D unclear. The germline CDR1 and CDR2 sequences are MNHEY and SVGEGT. The CDR3 covers 13 residues. The germline V and J ends were trimmed by 0 bases and 10 bases, with 12 bases remaining between them. CDR3 sequence (DNA): TGTGCCAGCAGTTACTCGGAGACAAGTGTCTACACCCTC. Protein product: CASSYSETSVYTL.

Many counts were recorded for this clonotype. V gene TRBV29-1 combines with J gene TRBJ2-7; TRBD1 matches 8 bases. Per germline, CDR1 SQVTM and CDR2 ANQGSEA. Trimming removed 7 bases from V and 2 bases from J; junction bases left unmatched: 10. The CDR3 length is 14 residues. CDR3 bases: TGCAGCGCTGTAGGGACAGGCGAACCCTACGAGCAGTACTTC. It yields the protein CSAVGTGEPYEQYF.

Comment on this clonotype: A read error may be the cause here, since a much bigger clone is one base away. The chain couples TRBV20-1 to TRBJ1-2, with D possibly being TRBD1 (6 bases). This CDR3 is 14 amino acids long. Germline assignment: CDR1 DFQATT and CDR2 SNEGSKA (reference sequence). V gave up 6 bases and J gave up 4 bases, with 18 bases separating them. This chain's CDR3 is CSARGDRWTYGYTF. The CDR3 bases are TGCAGTGCCCGGGGCGACAGGTGGACCTATGGCTACACCTTC.

CDR3: CARSQERGRGQPQHF. CDR3 in DNA: TGCGCACGCAGCCAAGAGAGGGGGCGAGGGCAGCCCCAGCATTTT. This chain links TRBV4-3 with TRBJ1-5; 7 nucleotides match TRBD1. Germline assignment: CDR1 LGHNA and CDR2 YSLEER. The CDR3 consists of 15 residues.

Turning to this clonotype: This clone may be a read error of a much larger clone one base away. The J gene is TRBJ1-4, the V gene TRBV5-1, with 7 bases that match TRBD1. The CDR3 length is 15 residues. Per the germline V gene, CDR1 is SGHRS and CDR2 is YFSETQ. With V trimmed by 3 bases and J by 0 bases, 2 bases remained unmatched. CDR3 sequence (DNA): TGCGCCAGCAGCTCCGGGACAGCAACTAATGAAAAACTGTTTTTT. Translated: CASSSGTATNEKLFF.

Note on this clonotype: Compared with germline, one end of the junction differs, possibly owing to a read error. This chain connects TRBV28 to TRBJ1-5, with D unresolved. This CDR3 spans 15 amino acids. CDR1 MDHEN and CDR2 SYDVKM come from the germline V gene. The CDR3 bases are TGTGCCAGCAGTTTGGGCAGAGGGCCCAATCAGCCCCAGCAATTT. This sequence encodes CASSLGRGPNQPQQF.

Worth noting for this clonotype: With a much larger clone just one base away, this may be a read error. V is TRBV20-1 and J is TRBJ2-5; 12 bases agree with TRBD2. This CDR3 region has 13 residues. Germline V gene data show CDR1 as DFQATT and CDR2 as SNEGSKA (reference sequence). CDR3 DNA sequence: TGCATTGCGAAACTAGCGGGAGGAGAGACCCAGTACTTC. This encodes CIAKLAGGETQYF.

This clonotype has ten or more counts. The chain combines TRBV4-3 with TRBJ2-2; D is unresolved. V dropped 3 bases and J dropped 0 bases, with 5 bases sitting between them. CDR3 size: 14 residues. The germline V gene has CDR1 LGHNA and CDR2 YSLEER. The CDR3 sequence is CASSHSANTGELFF. In DNA, the CDR3 is TGCGCCAGCAGCCACTCAGCGAACACCGGGGAGCTGTTTTTT.

By frequency in the sample, this clonotype is medium-sized. The chain uses TRBV11-1 and TRBJ2-1, with D unresolved. CDR1 is SGHAT and CDR2 is FQDESV in the germline V gene (reference sequence). Deletions cut 0 bases from V and 6 bases from J, with 6 bases between. There are 13 residues in the CDR3. The CDR3 here is CASSLATSNEQFF. The CDR3 nucleotides read TGTGCCAGCAGCTTAGCTACATCCAATGAGCAGTTCTTC.

Comments on this clonotype: Possible read error: a much larger clone is one base away. CDR3 nucleotide sequence: TGCGCCAGCAACTTGGTGGGTTTCGATGAGCAGTTCTTC. Translated, it gives CASNLVGFDEQFF. J is TRBJ2-1 and V is TRBV5-1; D unclear. The CDR3 has 13 residues. Germline values: CDR1 SGHRS, CDR2 YFSETQ. The complete variable domain, with remaining parts taken from reference TRBV5-1 and TRBJ2-1, reads KAGVTQTPRYLIKTRGQQVTLSCSPISGHRSVSWYQQTPGQGLQFLFEYFSETQRNKGNFPGRFSGRQFSNSRSEMNVSTLELGDSALYLCASNLVGFDEQFFGPGTRLTVL.

Details on this clonotype: Just one base apart from a much larger clone, this may be a read error. The chain links TRBV5-1 to TRBJ2-5; D might be TRBD1 (6 bases). This CDR3 spans 17 amino acids. Germline-derived CDR1 and CDR2 are SGHRS and YFSETQ. CDR3 region: CACSSGTFSLYQETQYF. In DNA, the CDR3 is TGCGCCTGCAGCTCAGGGACATTCTCCCTCTACCAAGAGACCCAGTACTTC.

V gene TRBV6-1 combines with J gene TRBJ1-2; D is unclear. The CDR3 runs to 15 residues. Germline-derived CDR1 and CDR2 are MNHNS and SASEGT. V lost 3 bases, J lost 3 bases, and 14 bases lay in between. The CDR3 nucleotides read TGTGCCAGCAGTGATCTTGCCTGGTCCCACTATGGCTACACCTTC. Translation gives CASSDLAWSHYGYTF.

With regard to this clonotype: One junction end does not reproduce the germline sequence, and a read error may be involved. The chain carries TRBV11-3 and TRBJ2-3; tentatively, D is TRBD1 or TRBD2 (5 bases each). The CDR3 is 14 amino acids. From germline, CDR1 is SGHNT and CDR2 YENEEA. CDR3 nucleotide sequence: TGTGCCAACAGCTTAGTCGACTACACAGGTACGCAGTATTTT. Protein sequence: CANSLVDYTGTQYF.

As for this clonotype: The junction shows a germline mismatch at one end, possibly a read error. The CDR3: CSVWGRTGNTEAFF. The CDR3 DNA sequence: TGTAGCGTTTGGGGGCGGACAGGGAACACTGAAGCTTTCTTT. V is TRBV29-1 and J is TRBJ1-1; 7 positions agree with TRBD1. Germline V gives CDR1 SQVTM, CDR2 ANQGSEA. The CDR3 loop spans 14 amino acids.